Given below is one T cell receptor beta chain in context. V shed 0 bases and J shed 0 bases, with 7 bases lying between them. The CDR3 is 15 amino acids. CDR1 and CDR2 from the germline V gene are SGHAT and FQNNGV. Survey-level TCR beta sequencing used the immunoSEQ assay. The protocol was immunoSEQ multiplex PCR, while the TCRdb copy is restricted to in-frame clones and leaves out a portion. Seen here are around 50,000 clones, over 85% observed once, and the top ten hold over 8.5%. This rearrangement joins TRBV11-2 to TRBJ2-3, with D uncertain. The sequence derives from a middle-aged man with rheumatoid arthritis. Sequenced material: PBMCs. CDR3 sequence (DNA): TGTGCCAGCAGCTTAGATGGCACTAGCACAGATACGCAGTATTTT. Translation: CASSLDGTSTDTQYF.